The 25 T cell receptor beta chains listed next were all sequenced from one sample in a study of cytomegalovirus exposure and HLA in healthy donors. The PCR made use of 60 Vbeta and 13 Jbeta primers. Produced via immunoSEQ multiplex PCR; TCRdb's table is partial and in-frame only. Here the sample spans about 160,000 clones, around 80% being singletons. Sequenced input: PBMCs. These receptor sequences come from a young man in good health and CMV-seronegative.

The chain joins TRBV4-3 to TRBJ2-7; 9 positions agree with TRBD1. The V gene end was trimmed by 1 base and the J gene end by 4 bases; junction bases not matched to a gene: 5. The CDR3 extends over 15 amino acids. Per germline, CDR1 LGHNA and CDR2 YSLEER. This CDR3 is CASSQGRDRVYEQYF. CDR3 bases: TGCGCCAGCAGCCAAGGAAGGGACAGGGTATACGAGCAGTACTTC.

In DNA, the CDR3 is TGTGCCAGCAGCGTGGGACAGGGAGTACCCACCGGGGAGCTGTTTTTT. Protein product: CASSVGQGVPTGELFF. The chain employs TRBV9 and TRBJ2-2; 9 positions agree with TRBD1. CDR3 length: 16 amino acids. The ends lost 2 bases at V and 4 bases at J; junction bases unmatched: 6. In germline, CDR1 is SGDLS, CDR2 YYNGEE.

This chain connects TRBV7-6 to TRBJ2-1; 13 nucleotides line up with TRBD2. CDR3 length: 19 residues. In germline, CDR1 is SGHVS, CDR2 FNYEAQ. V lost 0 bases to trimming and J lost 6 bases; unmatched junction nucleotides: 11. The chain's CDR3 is CASSLAPRTSGGRRNEQFF. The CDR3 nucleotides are TGTGCCAGCAGCTTAGCGCCCCGGACTAGCGGGGGCCGCCGCAATGAGCAGTTCTTC.

For the CDR3, the DNA is TGCGCCAGCAGCCAAGCATCGAGAGGGGGCGCAGGGGGCTACACCTTC. Its translation is CASSQASRGGAGGYTF. The chain uses TRBV4-1 and TRBJ1-2, with 7 bases lining up with TRBD1. The CDR3 runs 16 residues. CDR1 and CDR2 from the germline V gene are MGHRA and YSYEKL. V was pared by 1 base and J by 8 bases, with 13 bases of the junction left unmatched.

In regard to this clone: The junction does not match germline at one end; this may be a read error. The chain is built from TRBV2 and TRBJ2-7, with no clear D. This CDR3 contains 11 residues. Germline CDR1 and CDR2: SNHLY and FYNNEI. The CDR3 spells CACSQYFEQYF. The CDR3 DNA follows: TGTGCCTGCAGCCAGTATTTCGAGCAGTACTTC.

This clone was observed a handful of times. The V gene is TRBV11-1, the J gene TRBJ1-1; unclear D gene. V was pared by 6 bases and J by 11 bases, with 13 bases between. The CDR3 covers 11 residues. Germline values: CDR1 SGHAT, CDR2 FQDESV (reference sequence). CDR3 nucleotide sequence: TGTGCCAGCAGTGAGAGGGTTGTGGCTTTCTTT. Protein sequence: CASSERVVAFF.

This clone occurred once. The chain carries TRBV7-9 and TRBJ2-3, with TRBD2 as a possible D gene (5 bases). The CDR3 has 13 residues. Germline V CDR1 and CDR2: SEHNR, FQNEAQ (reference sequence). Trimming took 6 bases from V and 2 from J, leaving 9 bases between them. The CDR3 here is CASRPSPTDTQYF. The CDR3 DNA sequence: TGTGCCAGCAGACCTAGCCCCACAGATACGCAGTATTTT.

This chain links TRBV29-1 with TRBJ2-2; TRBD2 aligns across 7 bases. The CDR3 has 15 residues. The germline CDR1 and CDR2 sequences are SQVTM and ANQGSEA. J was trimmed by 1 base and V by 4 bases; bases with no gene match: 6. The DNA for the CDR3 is TGCAGCGTTGGGAGCGGGAATATGAACACCGGGGAGCTGTTTTTT. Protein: CSVGSGNMNTGELFF.

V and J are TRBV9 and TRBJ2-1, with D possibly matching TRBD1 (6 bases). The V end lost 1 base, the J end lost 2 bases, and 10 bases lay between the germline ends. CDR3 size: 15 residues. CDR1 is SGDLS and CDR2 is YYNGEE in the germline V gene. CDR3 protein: CASSVQGLPYNEQFF. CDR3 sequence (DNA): TGTGCCAGCAGCGTACAGGGGTTACCCTACAATGAGCAGTTCTTC. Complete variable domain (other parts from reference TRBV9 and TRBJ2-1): DSGVTQTPKHLITATGQRVTLRCSPRSGDLSVYWYQQSLDQGLQFLIQYYNGEERAKGNILERFSAQQFPDLHSELNLSSLELGDSALYFCASSVQGLPYNEQFFGPGTRLTVL.

CDR3 DNA sequence: TGTGCCAGCAGCTCACTAGCGGCCTACGAGCAGTACTTC. Amino acid sequence: CASSSLAAYEQYF. This rearrangement joins TRBV7-2 to TRBJ2-7, with 8 positions matching TRBD2. This CDR3 comprises 13 residues. The ends lost 4 bases at V and 2 bases at J; junction bases unmatched: 1. Germline V gives CDR1 SGHTA, CDR2 FQGNSA.

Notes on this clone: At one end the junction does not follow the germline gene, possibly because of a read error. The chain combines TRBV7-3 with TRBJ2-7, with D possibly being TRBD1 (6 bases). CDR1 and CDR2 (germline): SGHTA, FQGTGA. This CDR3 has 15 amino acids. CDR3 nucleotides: TGTGCCAGCAGCTTAAATACAGGGAACCCCTACGAGCGGTACTTC. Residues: CASSLNTGNPYERYF.

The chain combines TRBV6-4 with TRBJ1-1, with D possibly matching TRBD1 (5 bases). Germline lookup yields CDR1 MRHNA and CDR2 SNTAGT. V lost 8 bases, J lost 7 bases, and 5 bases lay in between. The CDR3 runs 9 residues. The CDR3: CASDSEAFF. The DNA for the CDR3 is TGTGCCAGCGACAGTGAAGCTTTCTTT.

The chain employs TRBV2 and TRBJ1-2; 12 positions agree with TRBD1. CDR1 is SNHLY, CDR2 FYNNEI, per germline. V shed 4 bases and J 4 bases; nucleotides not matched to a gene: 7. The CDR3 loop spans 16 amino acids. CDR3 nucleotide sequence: TGTGCCAGCAGTGTAGAGGGACAGGGGGCGGGCTATGGCTACACCTTC. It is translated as CASSVEGQGAGYGYTF.

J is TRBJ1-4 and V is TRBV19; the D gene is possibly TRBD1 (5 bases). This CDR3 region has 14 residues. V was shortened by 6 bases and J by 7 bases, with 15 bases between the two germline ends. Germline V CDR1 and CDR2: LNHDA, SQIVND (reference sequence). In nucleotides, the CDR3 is TGTGCCAGTAGAAGTCAGGGAGGGATTGAAAAACTGTTTTTT. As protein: CASRSQGGIEKLFF. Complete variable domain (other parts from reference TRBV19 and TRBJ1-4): DGGITQSPKYLFRKEGQNVTLSCEQNLNHDAMYWYRQDPGQGLRLIYYSQIVNDFQKGDIAEGYSVSREKKESFPLTVTSAQKNPTAFYLCASRSQGGIEKLFFGSGTQLSVL.

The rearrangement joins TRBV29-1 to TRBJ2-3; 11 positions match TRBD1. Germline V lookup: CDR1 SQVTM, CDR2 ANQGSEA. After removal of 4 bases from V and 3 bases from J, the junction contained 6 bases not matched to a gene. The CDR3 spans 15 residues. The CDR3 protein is CSVAPGQGVTDTQYF. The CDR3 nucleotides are TGCAGCGTTGCCCCGGGACAGGGGGTTACAGATACGCAGTATTTT.

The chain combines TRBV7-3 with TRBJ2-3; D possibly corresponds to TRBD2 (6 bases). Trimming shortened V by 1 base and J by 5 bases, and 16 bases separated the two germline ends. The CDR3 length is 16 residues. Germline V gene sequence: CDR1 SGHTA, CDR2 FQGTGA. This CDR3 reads CASSLNSRGNQDTQYF. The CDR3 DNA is TGTGCCAGCAGCTTAAATTCTCGCGGGAATCAAGATACGCAGTATTTT.

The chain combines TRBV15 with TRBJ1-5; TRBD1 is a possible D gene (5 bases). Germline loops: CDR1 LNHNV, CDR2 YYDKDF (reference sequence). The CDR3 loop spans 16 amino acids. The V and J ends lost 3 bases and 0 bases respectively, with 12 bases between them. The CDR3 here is CATSRGGQGSNQPQHF. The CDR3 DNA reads TGTGCCACCAGCAGGGGGGGTCAGGGTAGCAATCAGCCCCAGCATTTT.

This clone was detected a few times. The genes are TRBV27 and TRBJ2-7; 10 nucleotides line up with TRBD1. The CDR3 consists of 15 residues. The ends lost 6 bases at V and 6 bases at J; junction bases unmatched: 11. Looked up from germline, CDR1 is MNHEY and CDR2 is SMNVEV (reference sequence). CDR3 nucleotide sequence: TGTGCCAGCAGAAGACCCGGGACAGGGGTCCTCGAGCAGTACTTC. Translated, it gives CASRRPGTGVLEQYF.

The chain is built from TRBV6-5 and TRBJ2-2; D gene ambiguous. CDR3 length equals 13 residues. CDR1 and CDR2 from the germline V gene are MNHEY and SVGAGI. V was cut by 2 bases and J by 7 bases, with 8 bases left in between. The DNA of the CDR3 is TGTGCCAGCAGTTACCCGAGAAGCGGGGAGCTGTTTTTT. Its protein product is CASSYPRSGELFF.

The CDR3 bases are TGTGCCAGCAGTCCCTCAGGGGGCTTGGGCTATGGCTACACCTTC. As protein: CASSPSGGLGYGYTF. This sequence joins TRBV25-1 and TRBJ1-2; 8 bases are a match to TRBD1. CDR1 and CDR2 from the germline V gene are MGHDK and SYGVNS. The CDR3 is made up of 15 amino acids. The V gene end was trimmed by 5 bases and the J gene end by 4 bases; junction bases not matched to a gene: 9.

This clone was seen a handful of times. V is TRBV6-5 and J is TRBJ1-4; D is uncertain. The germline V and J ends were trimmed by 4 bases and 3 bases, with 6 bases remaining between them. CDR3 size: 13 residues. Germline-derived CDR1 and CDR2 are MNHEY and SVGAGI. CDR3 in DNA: TGTGCCAGCAGTTCACGAGCTAATGAAAAACTGTTTTTT. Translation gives CASSSRANEKLFF.

In DNA form, the CDR3 reads TGTGCCAGCAGTGAAGCGCACGGCGGGAGTACAAACATTCAGTACTTC. Its protein product is CASSEAHGGSTNIQYF. V gene TRBV2 combines with J gene TRBJ2-4; TRBD2 matches at 7 bases. Germline V gene sequence: CDR1 SNHLY, CDR2 FYNNEI. The CDR3 spans 16 residues. V trimming: 0 bases; J trimming: 6 bases; junction bases outside the gene matches: 8.

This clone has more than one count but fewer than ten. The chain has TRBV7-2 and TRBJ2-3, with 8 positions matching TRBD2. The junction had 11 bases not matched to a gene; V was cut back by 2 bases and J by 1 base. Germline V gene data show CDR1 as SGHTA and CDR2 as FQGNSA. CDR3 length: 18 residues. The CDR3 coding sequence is TGTGCCAGCAGCTTAACTGGTACGGCGGGAGGCCGCACAGATACGCAGTATTTT. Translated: CASSLTGTAGGRTDTQYF.

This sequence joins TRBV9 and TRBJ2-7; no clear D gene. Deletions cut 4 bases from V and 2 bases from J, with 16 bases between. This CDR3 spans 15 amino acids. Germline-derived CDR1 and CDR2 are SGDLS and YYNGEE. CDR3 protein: CASSLSHSGTYEQYF. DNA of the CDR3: TGTGCCAGCAGCTTAAGTCACTCTGGTACCTACGAGCAGTACTTC.

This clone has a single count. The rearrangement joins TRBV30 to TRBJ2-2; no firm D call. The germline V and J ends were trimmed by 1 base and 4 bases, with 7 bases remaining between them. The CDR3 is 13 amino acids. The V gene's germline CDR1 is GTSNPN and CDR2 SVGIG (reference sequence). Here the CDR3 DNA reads TGTGCCTGGAGTGGACAATCCACCGGGGAGCTGTTTTTT. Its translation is CAWSGQSTGELFF.